This TCR beta chain is drawn from a study of blood T cell repertoires in COVID-19. Overall study: Samples came from the United States, Italy and Spain, spanning acute and convalescent COVID-19. Sample material is recorded as cDNA or gDNA derived from T cells, B-cell-depleted T cells, or PBMCs.

Study processing details: Nucleated cell number was recorded as an estimate derived from reference gene primer amplification. The assay was immunoSEQ multiplex PCR, and TCRdb's table has in-frame clones only and misses some. The V and J calls and clone size are taken from that table; D and trimming were inferred from the DNA. The table shows some 230,000 clones, with around 81% occurring only once. This CDR3 has 14 residues. The germline V gene encodes CDR1 SNHLY and CDR2 FYNNEI. With 8 bases removed from V and 0 bases from J, the gap between germline ends came to 12 bases. Sequenced material: peripheral blood. The receptor's source is a woman in her 30s who had recovered from COVID-19. The chain links TRBV2 to TRBJ2-3; tentatively, D is TRBD1 (5 bases). Here the CDR3 DNA reads TGTGCCAGCGAAGACAGTGCTAGCACAGATACGCAGTATTTT. Translation gives CASEDSASTDTQYF.